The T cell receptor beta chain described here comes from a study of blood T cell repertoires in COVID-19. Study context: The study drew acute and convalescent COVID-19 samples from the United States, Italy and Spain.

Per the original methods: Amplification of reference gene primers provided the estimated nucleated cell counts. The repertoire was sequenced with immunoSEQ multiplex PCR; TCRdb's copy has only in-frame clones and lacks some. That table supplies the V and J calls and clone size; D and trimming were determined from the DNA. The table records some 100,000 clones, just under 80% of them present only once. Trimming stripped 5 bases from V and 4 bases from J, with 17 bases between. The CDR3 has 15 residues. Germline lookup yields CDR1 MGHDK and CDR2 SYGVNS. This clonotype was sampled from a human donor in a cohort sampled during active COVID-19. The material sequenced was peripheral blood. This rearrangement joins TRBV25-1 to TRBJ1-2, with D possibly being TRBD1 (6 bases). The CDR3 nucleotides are TGTGCCAGCAGTTCCTCAGGGGTGGCGGGCTATGGCTACACCTTC. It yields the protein CASSSSGVAGYGYTF.